This section outlines one T cell receptor beta chain sequence together with its context. At one end the junction does not follow the germline gene, possibly because of a read error. Germline lookup yields CDR1 MGHRA and CDR2 YSYEKL. The CDR3 extends over 14 amino acids. The sample is drawn from a study of tumor and adjacent non-tumor tissue in lung cancer. Study information: Patients comprised approximately eleven adenocarcinoma, a couple of squamous cell carcinoma and 1 small cell lung cancer.

TCRbeta libraries were built with three rounds of nested PCR, modified from ARM-PCR. TCRdb processed the multiplex PCR reads anew with MiXCR; each CDR3 protein has one entry. Among tens of thousands of distinct CDR3 sequences listed, around 67% were seen once. No cell sorting was done before RNA was extracted from the tissue. Distant lung tissue was collected more than 3 cm away from the tumor edge. Sequencing was performed on distant non-tumor lung tissue. The sequence was collected from a woman between 40 and 55 years old with non-small cell lung cancer. The J gene is TRBJ1-2, the V gene TRBV4-1; D gene uncertain. CDR3 sequence reads: CASNQVWGDHGYTF. CDR3 bases: TGCGCCAGCAACCAAGTGTGGGGTGACCATGGCTACACCTTC.